The sequence of this T cell receptor (beta chain) was determined in a study of blood T cell repertoires in COVID-19. Study in general: Nucleic acid was either cDNA or gDNA, and it came from T cells, B-cell-depleted T cells, or PBMCs.

Here immunoSEQ multiplex PCR was the method, and the copy in TCRdb shows in-frame clones only, minus some. The table has more than 95,000 clones, around four fifths seen once. V dropped 0 bases and J dropped 4 bases, with 10 bases sitting between them. Looked up from germline, CDR1 is SGHNT and CDR2 is YYREEE (reference sequence). The CDR3 extends over 14 amino acids. The V gene is TRBV5-4, the J gene TRBJ1-1; D uncertain. The receptor was derived from a man older than 75 with active or convalescent COVID-19. The sequencing sample was made of peripheral blood. The CDR3 loop reads CASSLGASGTEAFF. CDR3 DNA sequence: TGTGCCAGCAGCTTGGGTGCGTCCGGCACTGAAGCTTTCTTT.